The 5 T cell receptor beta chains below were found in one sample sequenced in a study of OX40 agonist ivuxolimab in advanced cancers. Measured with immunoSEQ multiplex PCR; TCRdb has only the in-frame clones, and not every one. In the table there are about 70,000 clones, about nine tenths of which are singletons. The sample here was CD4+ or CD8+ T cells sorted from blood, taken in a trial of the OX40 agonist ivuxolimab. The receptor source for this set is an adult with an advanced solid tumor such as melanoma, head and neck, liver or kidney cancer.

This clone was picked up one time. DNA for the CDR3: TGCGCCAGCAGCTCTAGTGGGACCTACACTGAAGCTTTCTTT. It specifies CASSSSGTYTEAFF. The rearrangement links TRBV5-1 to TRBJ1-1; a weak D match, TRBD1 (5 bases). Germline V gives CDR1 SGHRS, CDR2 YFSETQ. V was pared by 3 bases and J by 3 bases, with 12 bases between. This CDR3 is built from 14 residues.

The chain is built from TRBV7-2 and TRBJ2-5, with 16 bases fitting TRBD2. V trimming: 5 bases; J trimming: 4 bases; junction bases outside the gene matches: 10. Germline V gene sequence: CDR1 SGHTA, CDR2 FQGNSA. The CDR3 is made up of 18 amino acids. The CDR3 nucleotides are TGTGCCAGCAGCCCGGGACTAGCGGGGGGGTGGGCCGGAGAGACCCAGTACTTC. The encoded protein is CASSPGLAGGWAGETQYF.

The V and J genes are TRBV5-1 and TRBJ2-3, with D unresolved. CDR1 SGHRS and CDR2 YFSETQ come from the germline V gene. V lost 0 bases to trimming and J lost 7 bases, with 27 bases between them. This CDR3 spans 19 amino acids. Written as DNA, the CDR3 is TGCGCCAGCAGCTTGGGTGCTTCGGTCCCCCACAAGCTCACCTATACGCAGTATTTT. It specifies CASSLGASVPHKLTYTQYF.

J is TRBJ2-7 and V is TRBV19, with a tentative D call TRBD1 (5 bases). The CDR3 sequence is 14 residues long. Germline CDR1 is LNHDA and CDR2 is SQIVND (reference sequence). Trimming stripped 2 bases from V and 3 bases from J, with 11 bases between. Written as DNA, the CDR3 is TGTGCCAGTAGTATACAGGGTTTTCTCTACGAGCAGTACTTC. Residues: CASSIQGFLYEQYF.

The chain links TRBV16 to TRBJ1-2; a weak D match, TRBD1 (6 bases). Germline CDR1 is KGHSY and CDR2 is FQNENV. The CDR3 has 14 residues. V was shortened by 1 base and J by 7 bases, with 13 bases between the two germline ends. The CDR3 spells CASSQFMAGAGYTF. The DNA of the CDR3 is TGTGCCAGCAGCCAATTTATGGCAGGGGCTGGCTACACCTTC.